A selection of T cell receptor beta chains follows, all from one sample in a study of blood T cells in healthy people across ages. TCRdb redid the calling of the 5' RACE reads with MiXCR, one entry per CDR3 protein. The sample has just over 800,000 distinct CDR3 sequences; around 68% are singletons. The sample consisted of blood. The receptor set was obtained from a young man in good health. CDR3s include the opening cysteine and the closing phenylalanine or tryptophan. The D gene is left open where the match is weak. Only some rows state a clone size, as once, few, many or a class for expanded clones.

j_gene,abundance,len,v_gene,d_gene,CDR3aa,CDR3nt
TRBJ2-7,once,13,TRBV27,-,CASSLGRYGEQYF,TGTGCCAGCAGCTTGGGTCGCTACGGGGAGCAGTACTTC
TRBJ1-1,few,14,TRBV9,-,CASSAQTDSTEAFF,TGTGCCAGCAGCGCCCAGACAGACTCGACTGAAGCTTTCTTT
TRBJ1-2,-,14,TRBV29-1,-,CSVVPQRLGHGYTF,TGCAGCGTTGTACCCCAGAGACTGGGTCATGGCTACACCTTC
TRBJ1-2,few,15,TRBV12-3/TRBV12-4,TRBD1,CASSSPQGVGAGYTF,TGTGCCAGCAGTTCGCCACAGGGGGTCGGAGCTGGCTACACCTTC
TRBJ2-1,-,14,TRBV14,-,CASSQGLGYNEQFF,TGTGCCAGCAGCCAGGGGTTGGGGTACAATGAGCAGTTCTTC
TRBJ2-1,many,17,TRBV4-3,-,CASSQDLEGATYNEQFF,TGCGCCAGCAGCCAAGATCTGGAGGGGGCCACCTACAATGAGCAGTTCTTC
TRBJ1-4,few,15,TRBV6-6,-,CASSYSQRINEKLFF,TGTGCCAGCAGTTACTCGCAGAGGATTAATGAAAAACTGTTTTTT
TRBJ1-2,-,14,TRBV12-3/TRBV12-4,TRBD1,CASSTRGQGYGYTF,TGTGCCAGCAGCACTAGGGGGCAAGGGTATGGCTACACCTTC
TRBJ2-7,-,13,TRBV3-1,-,CASPRGPYYEQYF,TGTGCCAGCCCTCGAGGGCCTTACTACGAGCAGTACTTC
TRBJ2-7,few,15,TRBV7-9,TRBD2,CASRGAGAFTYEQYF,TGTGCCAGCAGGGGAGCGGGGGCCTTCACCTACGAGCAGTACTTC
TRBJ2-1,-,16,TRBV6-1,-,CASSEEGGPGNNEQFF,TGTGCCAGCAGTGAAGAAGGGGGGCCTGGCAACAATGAGCAGTTCTTC
TRBJ2-3,few,16,TRBV9,-,CASSVVGGGATDTRYF,-
TRBJ2-1,few,14,TRBV9,-,CASSVDPSRNEQFF,TGTGCCAGCAGCGTAGACCCGTCCAGGAATGAGCAGTTCTTC
TRBJ2-7,few,15,TRBV4-2,TRBD2,CASSPLERGKNEQYF,TGTGCCAGCAGCCCTTTGGAGCGGGGGAAGAACGAGCAGTACTTC
TRBJ1-2,few,15,TRBV25-1,-,CASSEDQGTNYGYTF,TGTGCCAGCAGTGAAGATCAGGGAACTAACTATGGCTACACCTTC
TRBJ2-2,-,14,TRBV7-2,-,CASSRTRNTGELFF,TGTGCCAGCAGCAGGACAAGGAACACCGGGGAGCTGTTTTTT
TRBJ2-1,few,16,TRBV10-3,-,CAISEGTGIWSNEQFF,TGTGCCATCAGTGAGGGAACAGGGATTTGGTCCAATGAGCAGTTCTTC
TRBJ2-2,-,15,TRBV4-3,-,CASSQELAYAGELFF,TGCGCCAGCAGCCAAGAACTAGCCTACGCCGGGGAGCTGTTTTTT
TRBJ2-5,-,17,TRBV4-3,TRBD2,CASSQGASAGGQETQYF,TGCGCCAGCAGCCAAGGAGCGTCGGCGGGGGGACAAGAGACCCAGTACTTC
TRBJ2-7,once,15,TRBV7-8,TRBD2,CASSLITSGTYEQYF,TGTGCCAGCAGCTTAATTACTAGCGGGACCTACGAGCAGTACTTC